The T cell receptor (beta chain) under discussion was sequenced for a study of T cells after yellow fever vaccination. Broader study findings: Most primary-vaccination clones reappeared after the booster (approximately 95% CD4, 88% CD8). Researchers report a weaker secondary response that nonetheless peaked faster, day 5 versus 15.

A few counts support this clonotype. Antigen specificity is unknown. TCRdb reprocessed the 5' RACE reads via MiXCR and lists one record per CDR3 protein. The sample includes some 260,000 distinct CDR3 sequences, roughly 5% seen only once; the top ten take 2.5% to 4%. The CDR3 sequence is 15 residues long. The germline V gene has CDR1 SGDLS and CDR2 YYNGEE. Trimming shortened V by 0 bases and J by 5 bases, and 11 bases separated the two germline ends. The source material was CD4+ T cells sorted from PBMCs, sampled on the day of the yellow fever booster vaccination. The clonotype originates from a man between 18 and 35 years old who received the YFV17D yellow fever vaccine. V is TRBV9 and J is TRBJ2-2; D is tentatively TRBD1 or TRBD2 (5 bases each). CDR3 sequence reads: CASSVETADTGELFF. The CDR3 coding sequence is TGTGCCAGCAGCGTAGAGACAGCGGATACCGGGGAGCTGTTTTTT.